This T cell receptor (beta chain) was identified in a study of cytomegalovirus exposure and HLA in healthy donors. Study results and caveats: Analysis performed later found approximately 17,000 TCR beta sequences associated with HLA alleles at 0.05 false discovery rate.

Note on this clone: What it recognizes is unknown.

Vbeta (60) and Jbeta (13) primers were used in the PCR. Produced via immunoSEQ multiplex PCR; TCRdb's table is partial and in-frame only. Of 100,000 to 150,000 clones in the sample, about two thirds were seen once. Per the germline V gene, CDR1 is SGHTA and CDR2 is FQGNSA. The length of the CDR3 is 14 residues. The germline V and J ends were trimmed by 6 bases and 0 bases, with 12 bases remaining between them. This chain links TRBV7-2 with TRBJ2-7; tentative D call: TRBD1 (6 bases). The sequence was collected from a woman aged 40 to 55 in good health and CMV-seronegative. The sequencing sample was made of PBMCs. The CDR3 DNA reads as TGTGCCAGCAGTCCGGGACACAGCTCCTACGAGCAGTACTTC. Its translation is CASSPGHSSYEQYF.